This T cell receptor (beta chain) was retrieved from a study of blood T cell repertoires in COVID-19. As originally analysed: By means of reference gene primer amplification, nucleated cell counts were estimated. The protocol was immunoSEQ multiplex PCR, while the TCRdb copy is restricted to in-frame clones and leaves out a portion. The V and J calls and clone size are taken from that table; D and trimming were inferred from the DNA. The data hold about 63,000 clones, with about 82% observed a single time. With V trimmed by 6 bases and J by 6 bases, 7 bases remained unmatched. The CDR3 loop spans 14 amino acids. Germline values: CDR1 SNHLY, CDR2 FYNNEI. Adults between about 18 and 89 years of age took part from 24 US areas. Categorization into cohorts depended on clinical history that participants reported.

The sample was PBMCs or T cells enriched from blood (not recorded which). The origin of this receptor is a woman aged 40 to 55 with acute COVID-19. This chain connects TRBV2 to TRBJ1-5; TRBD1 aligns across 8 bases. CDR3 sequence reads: CASSEDRVGQPQHF. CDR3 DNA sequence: TGTGCCAGCAGCGAGGACAGGGTGGGTCAGCCCCAGCATTTT. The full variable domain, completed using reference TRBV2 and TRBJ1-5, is EPEVTQTPSHQVTQMGQEVILRCVPISNHLYFYWYRQILGQKVEFLVSFYNNEISEKSEIFDDQFSVERPDGSNFTLKIRSTKLEDSAMYFCASSEDRVGQPQHFGDGTRLSIL.